What follows are 31 T cell receptor beta chains derived from one specimen sequenced in a study of CD8 T cells in ankylosing spondylitis. Findings of the study overall: There was a TCR beta motif, made of eight highly homologous variants, that appeared characteristic of ankylosing spondylitis blood.

In TCRdb, the 5' RACE reads were re-called with MiXCR into one record per CDR3 protein. This table has roughly 700,000 distinct CDR3 sequences, over 15% appearing once. Antigen specificity for these receptors is unknown. Sequences were obtained from blood, either unsorted or a sorted T cell fraction (not recorded which). The receptor source for this set is a male donor with ankylosing spondylitis.

This rearrangement joins TRBV5-5 to TRBJ2-1; D is unclear. The germline V gene has CDR1 SGHKS and CDR2 YYEKEE (reference sequence). Deletions cut 1 base from V and 4 bases from J, with 9 bases between. This CDR3 is built from 14 residues. This chain's CDR3 is CASSLTSDYNEQFF. The CDR3 nucleotides read TGTGCCAGCAGCTTGACGTCTGATTACAATGAGCAGTTCTTC. Using reference TRBV5-5 and TRBJ2-1 for the parts outside the CDR3, the full variable domain is DAGVTQSPTHLIKTRGQQVTLRCSPISGHKSVSWYQQVLGQGPQFIFQYYEKEERGRGNFPDRFSARQFPNYSSELNVNALLLGDSALYLCASSLTSDYNEQFFGPGTRLTVL.

This clonotype has only a few counts. The V call is TRBV3-1, the J call TRBJ2-3; perhaps TRBD1 as D (6 bases). The germline V gene has CDR1 LGHDT and CDR2 YNNKEL (reference sequence). The V and J ends lost 0 bases and 6 bases respectively, with 19 bases between them. The CDR3 totals 17 residues. The CDR3 region is CASSQEPWDTMGDTQYF. In nucleotides, the CDR3 is TGTGCCAGCAGCCAAGAGCCCTGGGACACCATGGGGGATACGCAGTATTTT.

The chain couples TRBV7-2 to TRBJ2-5; 12 nucleotides align to TRBD2. Trimming took 5 bases from V and 8 from J; bases not matched to a gene: 9. CDR1 is SGHTA and CDR2 is FQGNSA in the germline V gene. The CDR3 totals 15 residues. In DNA form, the CDR3 reads TGTGCCAGCAGCCCTAGCGGGAGGGCCAGGGGAACCCAGTACTTC. Encoded protein: CASSPSGRARGTQYF.

This clonotype was seen a few times. The genes are TRBV29-1 and TRBJ1-1; 12 bases align to TRBD1. With V trimmed by 2 bases and J by 6 bases, 4 bases remained unmatched. The CDR3 has 14 residues. Per the germline V gene, CDR1 is SQVTM and CDR2 is ANQGSEA. CDR3 nucleotides: TGCAGCGTTGAAAAGGGACAGGGGGCCTCTGAAGCTTTCTTT. Translation gives CSVEKGQGASEAFF.

There are a few counts of this clonotype. In DNA form, the CDR3 reads TGTGCCAGCAGCCAAGAATGGCTAACTAGTAGTGACATTCAGTACTTC. Its translation: CASSQEWLTSSDIQYF. The gene calls are TRBV4-2 and TRBJ2-4; D perhaps matches TRBD2 (5 bases). Germline lookup yields CDR1 LGHNA and CDR2 YNFKEQ. The CDR3 is made up of 16 amino acids. V gave up 0 bases and J gave up 8 bases, with 17 bases separating them.

This clonotype was seen a few times. The V gene is TRBV5-1, the J gene TRBJ1-6; D unresolved. The CDR3 covers 15 residues. Germline CDR1 reads SGHRS; CDR2 reads YFSETQ. Trimming pared 4 bases from V and 8 bases from J, leaving 16 bases between. DNA of the CDR3: TGCGCCAGCAGCCTGGGCGGTGTTCGGTATTCACCCCTCCACTTT. The encoded protein is CASSLGGVRYSPLHF.

The chain is built from TRBV20-1 and TRBJ2-7; the D gene is possibly TRBD1 (8 bases). V lost 7 bases, J lost 9 bases, and 19 bases lay in between. The germline gives CDR1 DFQATT, CDR2 SNEGSKA (reference sequence). The CDR3 loop spans 12 amino acids. The CDR3 nucleotides are TGCAGTGTTTCGGACAGGGAGGGTCGGCAGTACTTC. The encoded protein is CSVSDREGRQYF.

V and J are TRBV27 and TRBJ2-1; D could derive from TRBD1 or TRBD2 (5 bases each). Germline CDR1 and CDR2: MNHEY and SMNVEV (reference sequence). V was cut by 0 bases and J by 5 bases, with 14 bases left in between. The CDR3 length is 16 residues. The CDR3 bases are TGTGCCAGCAGTTTATCAGGGACGTGGAGAAACAATGAGCAGTTCTTC. Its protein product is CASSLSGTWRNNEQFF.

The chain couples TRBV27 to TRBJ1-1, with no clear D. This CDR3 contains 13 residues. V gave up 2 bases and J gave up 7 bases, with 11 bases separating them. The germline V gene encodes CDR1 MNHEY and CDR2 SMNVEV (reference sequence). The CDR3: CASSLGVRGEAFF. CDR3 in DNA: TGTGCCAGCAGTTTAGGAGTCAGAGGTGAAGCTTTCTTT.

This clonotype has just a few counts. The rearrangement joins TRBV28 to TRBJ2-7, with 8 bases lining up with TRBD1. The CDR3 is made up of 15 amino acids. Germline V CDR1 and CDR2: MDHEN, SYDVKM. V was pared by 4 bases and J by 0 bases, with 5 bases of the junction left unmatched. CDR3 region: CASSSTGVSSYEQYF. CDR3 DNA sequence: TGTGCCAGCAGTTCGACAGGGGTTTCCTCCTACGAGCAGTACTTC.

This clonotype was counted a single time. Its ends do not fully match the called genes, so a read error is possible. The rearrangement uses TRBV6-1 and TRBJ2-1, with no clear D. The CDR3 has 14 amino acids. CDR1 is MNHNS, CDR2 SASEGT, per germline. This CDR3 reads CASSEGSFHNEQFF. For the CDR3, the DNA is TGTGCCAGCAGCGAAGGTAGCTTCCACAATGAGCAGTTCTTC.

This clonotype has only a few counts. The V gene is TRBV15, the J gene TRBJ1-5; a possible D gene is TRBD1 (5 bases). Trimming pared 3 bases from V and 1 base from J, leaving 10 bases between. Germline V CDR1 and CDR2: LNHNV, YYDKDF (reference sequence). The CDR3 is 15 amino acids. CDR3 in amino acids: CATSRGTQSNQPQHF. CDR3 coding DNA: TGTGCCACCAGCAGGGGGACCCAAAGCAATCAGCCCCAGCATTTT. The full variable domain, with the rest looked up from reference TRBV15 and TRBJ1-5, is DAMVIQNPRYQVTQFGKPVTLSCSQTLNHNVMYWYQQKSSQAPKLLFHYYDKDFNNEADTPDNFQSRRPNTSFCFLDIRSPGLGDTAMYLCATSRGTQSNQPQHFGDGTRLSIL.

In its sample, this clonotype was seen many times. The J gene is TRBJ1-4, the V gene TRBV12-3 or TRBV12-4; D uncertain. The CDR3 sequence is 15 residues long. V lost 3 bases and J lost 4, with 12 bases in between. This CDR3 reads CASSLDASSNEKLFF. Written as DNA, the CDR3 is TGTGCCAGCAGTTTGGACGCGTCTAGTAATGAAAAACTGTTTTTT.

V is TRBV29-1 and J is TRBJ2-7; no reliable D call. This CDR3 has 13 residues. The germline gives CDR1 SQVTM, CDR2 ANQGSEA. V was cut by 5 bases and J by 6 bases, with 17 bases left in between. CDR3: CSVIPPGLSEQYF. The CDR3 coding sequence is TGCAGCGTTATCCCCCCCGGGCTTTCCGAGCAGTACTTC.

V is TRBV5-1 and J is TRBJ2-7, with D perhaps matching TRBD2 (5 bases). The length of the CDR3 is 12 residues. The germline V and J ends were trimmed by 4 bases and 5 bases, with 10 bases remaining between them. CDR1 SGHRS and CDR2 YFSETQ come from the germline V gene. Here the CDR3 reads CASSLPRDEQYF. CDR3 DNA sequence: TGCGCCAGCAGCCTCCCGAGGGACGAGCAGTACTTC.

The V gene is TRBV7-2, the J gene TRBJ1-3; TRBD1 matches at 7 bases. Unmatched junction bases numbered 5, after V lost 6 bases and J lost 0 bases. The CDR3 covers 15 residues. The germline V gene encodes CDR1 SGHTA and CDR2 FQGNSA. The CDR3 coding sequence is TGTGCCAGCAGGCGACAGGGCTACTCTGGAAACACCATATATTTT. This codes for CASRRQGYSGNTIYF.

This clonotype is a singleton in its sample. The chain recombines TRBV10-3 with TRBJ1-2; D might be TRBD1 (6 bases). The length of the CDR3 is 15 residues. Germline lookup yields CDR1 ENHRY and CDR2 SYGVKD. V lost 10 bases, J lost 1 base, and 19 bases lay in between. This chain's CDR3 is CATCPDRPDNYGYTF. CDR3 nucleotide sequence: TGTGCCACCTGTCCCGACAGGCCTGATAACTATGGCTACACCTTC.

The table lists this clonotype with a few counts. The junction differs from germline at one of its ends, possibly a read error. This sequence joins TRBV29-1 and TRBJ2-1, with D possibly being TRBD2 (5 bases). CDR3 size: 10 residues. Germline lookup yields CDR1 SQVTM and CDR2 ANQGSEA. CDR3 nucleotides: TGCAGCGTTAGGACTTCAGAGCTGTTCTTC. Translation gives CSVRTSELFF.

The gene calls are TRBV12-3 or TRBV12-4 and TRBJ1-2, with a possible D match to TRBD1 (5 bases). There are 13 residues in the CDR3. With 6 bases removed from V and 8 bases from J, the gap between germline ends came to 16 bases. The CDR3 reads CASRGGGVGGYTF. The CDR3 DNA sequence: TGTGCCAGCAGGGGGGGAGGGGTGGGCGGCTACACCTTC.

This rearrangement joins TRBV9 to TRBJ2-1; 11 bases line up with TRBD2. Unmatched junction bases numbered 4, after V lost 0 bases and J lost 8 bases. CDR1 and CDR2 (germline): SGDLS, YYNGEE. This CDR3 spans 15 amino acids. The CDR3 DNA reads as TGTGCCAGCAGCGTAGAGGGACTAGCGGTGGATGAGCAGTTCTTC. It yields the protein CASSVEGLAVDEQFF.

This clonotype was picked up many times. The rearrangement uses TRBV12-3 or TRBV12-4 and TRBJ1-6, with 9 bases lining up with TRBD1. CDR3 length equals 14 residues. V was pared by 2 bases and J by 12 bases, with 5 bases of the junction left unmatched. This CDR3 is CASSLRQGVGPLHF. CDR3 coding DNA: TGTGCCAGCAGTTTAAGACAGGGGGTGGGACCCCTCCACTTT.

V gene TRBV12-3 or TRBV12-4 combines with J gene TRBJ1-3; 7 bases align to TRBD1. Trimming cost V 6 bases and J 0 bases; bases outside gene matches: 5. CDR3 length equals 15 residues. The CDR3 region has the DNA TGTGCCAGCAGCCCGGGACAGCACTCTGGAAACACCATATATTTT. Amino acids: CASSPGQHSGNTIYF.

The chain employs TRBV4-2 and TRBJ2-3; 11 nucleotides line up with TRBD2. CDR3 length: 15 amino acids. Trimming removed 4 bases from V and 2 bases from J; junction bases left unmatched: 2. CDR1 is LGHNA and CDR2 is YNFKEQ in the germline V gene. The CDR3 spells CASSRGLAVTDTQYF. The CDR3 nucleotides read TGTGCCAGCAGCCGGGGACTAGCGGTCACAGATACGCAGTATTTT.

This clonotype was observed a handful of times. This sequence joins TRBV2 and TRBJ1-1; weak D call: TRBD1 (5 bases). Germline CDR1 reads SNHLY; CDR2 reads FYNNEI. V was clipped by 7 bases and J by 3 bases, with 12 bases between them. The length of the CDR3 is 13 residues. CDR3 bases: TGTGCCAGCATAGGCAGGGTTTACACTGAAGCTTTCTTT. This encodes CASIGRVYTEAFF.

V usage is TRBV28 and J usage is TRBJ2-1, with 7 nucleotides matching TRBD1. The CDR3 loop spans 14 amino acids. CDR1 and CDR2 from the germline V gene are MDHEN and SYDVKM. J gave up 9 bases and V 5 bases, and 10 bases lay outside the gene matches. CDR3 region: CASSTPTGLREQFF. Here the CDR3 DNA reads TGTGCCAGCAGTACACCGACAGGGCTCCGTGAGCAGTTCTTC.

This clonotype was found a few times. The rearrangement joins TRBV10-3 to TRBJ2-5, with D possibly matching TRBD2 (7 bases). Germline loops: CDR1 ENHRY, CDR2 SYGVKD. This CDR3 is built from 18 residues. Trimming pared 0 bases from V and 5 bases from J, leaving 22 bases between. The CDR3 DNA is TGTGCCATCAGTGAGTCGGCGAATGTGGGGGGGCCGGTGGAGACCCAGTACTTC. This translates into CAISESANVGGPVETQYF.

This clonotype was counted between two and nine times. The V and J genes are TRBV20-1 and TRBJ2-2, with a weak D call TRBD1 (6 bases). The CDR3 is 13 amino acids. Germline V gene data show CDR1 as DFQATT and CDR2 as SNEGSKA (reference sequence). The CDR3 DNA sequence: TGCAGAGCTTATCACAGGGTCACCGGGGAGCTGTTTTTT. Encoded protein: CRAYHRVTGELFF.

The chain recombines TRBV27 with TRBJ2-3; TRBD2 agrees at 9 bases. CDR3 length: 16 amino acids. CDR1 and CDR2 (germline): MNHEY, SMNVEV (reference sequence). V trimming: 2 bases; J trimming: 2 bases; junction bases outside the gene matches: 5. The CDR3 nucleotides read TGTGCCAGCAGTTTACGAGCGGGGGGTTCCACAGATACGCAGTATTTT. This codes for CASSLRAGGSTDTQYF.

The V call is TRBV23-1, the J call TRBJ2-2, with unresolved D. TRBV23-1 is known as an ORF, though its function is uncertain. CDR3 length: 17 residues. V was trimmed by 6 bases and J by 3 bases, leaving 20 bases between them. The CDR3, as DNA: TGCGCCAGCAGCCCCCGTCCGGGCTCACTGGACACCGGGGAGCTGTTTTTT. It specifies CASSPRPGSLDTGELFF.

The chain links TRBV5-8 to TRBJ2-7; possibly TRBD1 for D (6 bases). Germline CDR1 and CDR2: SGHTS and YDEGEE. The length of the CDR3 is 12 residues. The germline V and J ends were trimmed by 4 bases and 8 bases, with 13 bases remaining between them. DNA of the CDR3: TGTGCCAGCAGCCCAAACGACAGGAAGCAGTACTTC. Amino acids: CASSPNDRKQYF.

The chain uses TRBV7-8 and TRBJ2-3, with TRBD2 matching 7 bases. Per germline, CDR1 SGHVS and CDR2 FQNEAQ. This CDR3 has 16 residues. The V segment lost 5 bases and the J segment 2 bases; nucleotides outside the gene matches: 10. CDR3 sequence reads: CASSAPGSGTTDTQYF. The CDR3 nucleotides are TGTGCCAGCAGCGCCCCTGGGAGCGGGACCACAGATACGCAGTATTTT.